This TCR beta chain was observed in a study of T cells after yellow fever vaccination. 5'RACE template switching added a universal primer site and UMIs to TCR cDNA. TCRdb processed the 5' RACE reads anew with MiXCR; each CDR3 protein has one entry. The sample contains hundreds of thousands of distinct CDR3 sequences, approximately 18% of which appear only once. This CDR3 is 15 amino acids long. The germline gives CDR1 MGHDK, CDR2 SYGVNS. V gave up 3 bases and J gave up 0 bases, with 8 bases separating them. This sequence was found in a man in his late teens or twenties who received the YFV17D yellow fever vaccine. The chain uses TRBV25-1 and TRBJ1-4; no firm D call. Here the sequenced sample was PBMCs, taken before the yellow fever booster vaccination. CDR3 nucleotide sequence: TGTGCCAGCAGTGATTTTCCGTCAACTAATGAAAAACTGTTTTTT. This encodes CASSDFPSTNEKLFF. Complete variable domain (other parts from reference TRBV25-1 and TRBJ1-4): EADIYQTPRYLVIGTGKKITLECSQTMGHDKMYWYQQDPGMELHLIHYSYGVNSTEKGDLSSESTVSRIRTEHFPLTLESARPSHTSQYLCASSDFPSTNEKLFFGSGTQLSVL.